This TCR beta chain comes out of a study of T cell responses to AZD1222 COVID-19 vaccine. Libraries were prepared by immunoSEQ multiplex PCR; TCRdb keeps only in-frame clonotypes and omits some of them. The table lists roughly 150,000 clones, roughly nine tenths of them singletons. Regarding this clone: Its antigen is not known.

Study-level points and caveats: Reportedly, close to half of spike-specific TCRs are directed against unmutated variant regions.

CDR3 length: 14 residues. In germline, CDR1 is LGHNA, CDR2 YSLEER. Trimming took 0 bases from V and 11 from J; bases not matched to a gene: 6. The sample was peripheral blood, taken on day 0 of AZD1222 vaccination. The receptor comes from an adult in good health. The rearrangement links TRBV4-3 to TRBJ1-4; 7 bases are a match to TRBD1. The CDR3 protein is CASSQDSGQTKLFF. DNA for the CDR3: TGCGCCAGCAGCCAAGATTCGGGACAGACGAAACTGTTTTTT.